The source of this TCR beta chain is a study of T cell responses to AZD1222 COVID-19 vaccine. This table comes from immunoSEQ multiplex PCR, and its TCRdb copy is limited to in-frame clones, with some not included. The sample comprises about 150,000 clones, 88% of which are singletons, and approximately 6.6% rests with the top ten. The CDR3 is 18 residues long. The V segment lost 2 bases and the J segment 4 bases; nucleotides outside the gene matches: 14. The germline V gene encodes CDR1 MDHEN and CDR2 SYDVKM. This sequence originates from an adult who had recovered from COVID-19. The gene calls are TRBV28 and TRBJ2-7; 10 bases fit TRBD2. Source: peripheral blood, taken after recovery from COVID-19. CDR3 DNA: TGTGCCAGCAGTTTACTAGCGGGAGATTGGCGGGTCGGGTACGAGCAGTACTTC. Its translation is CASSLLAGDWRVGYEQYF.